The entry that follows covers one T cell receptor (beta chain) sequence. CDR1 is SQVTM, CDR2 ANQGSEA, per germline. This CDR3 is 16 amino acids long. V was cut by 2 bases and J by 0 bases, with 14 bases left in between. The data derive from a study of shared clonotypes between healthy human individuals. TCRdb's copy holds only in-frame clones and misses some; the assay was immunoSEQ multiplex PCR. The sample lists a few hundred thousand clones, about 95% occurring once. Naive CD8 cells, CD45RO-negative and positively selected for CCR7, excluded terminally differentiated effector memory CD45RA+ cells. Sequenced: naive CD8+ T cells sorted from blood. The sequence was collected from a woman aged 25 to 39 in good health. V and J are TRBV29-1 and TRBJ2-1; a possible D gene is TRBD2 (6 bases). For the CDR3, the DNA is TGCAGCGTTGAATCCGGTGCTAGCGCCTCCTACAATGAGCAGTTCTTC. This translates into CSVESGASASYNEQFF.